The next 21 T cell receptor beta chains were all read from a single sample in a study of spatial heterogeneity in lung cancer. Study conclusions and caveats: Counts that tracked tumor mutation counts were those of expanded intratumoral alpha and beta TCRs.

Their recognized antigens are unknown. Time point of the sample: sample taken at primary tumor resection. TCRdb independently ran MiXCR on the 5' RACE reads; one entry per CDR3 protein. The data hold some 9,800 distinct CDR3 sequences, with approximately 5% observed a single time. This material consisted of lung tumor tissue, taken at surgery. The receptors stem from a female donor with early-stage non-small cell lung cancer.

The chain links TRBV4-3 to TRBJ2-7, with 9 bases that match TRBD1. V shed 2 bases and J 4 bases; nucleotides not matched to a gene: 6. Germline assignment: CDR1 LGHNA and CDR2 YSLEER. This CDR3 contains 15 residues. The CDR3 loop reads CASSQRPDRGYEQYF. The CDR3 DNA sequence: TGCGCCAGCAGCCAAAGGCCGGACAGGGGATACGAGCAGTACTTC.

This clonotype was detected many times. This could be a read error, since a much larger clone is one nucleotide away. The chain recombines TRBV3-1 with TRBJ1-5; the match to TRBD1 covers 7 bases. The J segment lost 11 bases and the V segment lost 0 bases, leaving 10 bases of the junction unmatched. The length of the CDR3 is 15 residues. The germline V gene encodes CDR1 LGHDT and CDR2 YNNKEL (reference sequence). This CDR3 is CASSQEGGDGVTQHF. The CDR3 DNA reads TGTGCCAGCAGCCAAGAAGGGGGCGACGGGGTGACCCAGCATTTT.

This clonotype was counted ten times or more. This rearrangement joins TRBV12-3 or TRBV12-4 to TRBJ2-1; D is undetermined. V was shortened by 7 bases and J by 0 bases, with 13 bases between the two germline ends. The CDR3 is 15 amino acids. CDR3 amino acids: CASTHHSSSYNEQFF. CDR3 bases: TGTGCCAGCACCCATCACTCGAGCTCCTACAATGAGCAGTTCTTC.

The table lists this clonotype with many counts. The V call is TRBV7-2, the J call TRBJ2-5, with D tentatively TRBD1 (6 bases). Deletions cut 5 bases from V and 1 base from J, with 11 bases between. Germline CDR1 SGHTA, CDR2 FQGNSA. The CDR3 extends over 14 amino acids. CDR3 nucleotide sequence: TGTGCCAGCAGCCAGACAGGCACCCAAGAGACCCAGTACTTC. Its translation: CASSQTGTQETQYF.

This clonotype occurred a few times. The chain carries TRBV12-3 or TRBV12-4 and TRBJ2-1; D ambiguous. V gave up 4 bases and J gave up 4 bases, with 14 bases separating them. This CDR3 is 15 amino acids long. The CDR3 spells CASSSLDARYNEQFF. For the CDR3, the DNA is TGTGCCAGCAGTTCGCTGGACGCCCGGTACAATGAGCAGTTCTTC.

This clonotype was recorded at least ten times. One junction end does not reproduce the germline sequence, and a read error may be involved. This chain uses TRBV7-7 with TRBJ2-5, with a weak D call TRBD2 (7 bases). Per the germline V gene, CDR1 is SSHAT and CDR2 is FNYEAQ (reference sequence). The CDR3 runs 15 residues. CDR3 loop: CASSPREGVKETQYF. CDR3 in DNA: TGTGCTAGCAGCCCGAGGGAGGGGGTGAAAGAGACCCAGTACTTC.

As to this clonotype: Its ends do not fully match the called genes, so a read error is possible. The chain links TRBV5-1 to TRBJ1-2, with no clear D. This CDR3 is built from 13 residues. Germline V lookup: CDR1 SGHRS, CDR2 YFSETQ. The CDR3, as DNA: TGCGCCAGCAGCTTGAACGGAGACTATGGCTACAACTTC. It yields the protein CASSLNGDYGYNF. The full variable domain, completed using reference TRBV5-1 and TRBJ1-2, is KAGVTQTPRYLIKTRGQQVTLSCSPISGHRSVSWYQQTPGQGLQFLFEYFSETQRNKGNFPGRFSGRQFSNSRSEMNVSTLELGDSALYLCASSLNGDYGYNFGSGTRLTVV.

This clonotype is medium-sized within its sample. The chain has TRBV4-1 and TRBJ1-2; D is ambiguous. The germline CDR1 and CDR2 sequences are MGHRA and YSYEKL. This CDR3 is built from 18 residues. V dropped 0 bases and J dropped 1 base, with 18 bases sitting between them. The CDR3 DNA follows: TGCGCCAGCAGCCAAGATGTGGGGAGGTGGGGTTATAACTATGGCTACACCTTC. Amino acids: CASSQDVGRWGYNYGYTF.

This clonotype was seen more than once but under ten times. The genes are TRBV10-3 and TRBJ2-7, with TRBD2 matching 12 bases. The CDR3 loop spans 14 amino acids. The germline CDR1 and CDR2 sequences are ENHRY and SYGVKD. V was pared by 6 bases and J by 5 bases, with 5 bases of the junction left unmatched. The CDR3 loop reads CAIRTSGRLHEQYF. The DNA for the CDR3 is TGTGCCATCAGAACTAGCGGGAGGCTCCACGAGCAGTACTTC.

This clonotype was detected ten times or more. The chain combines TRBV9 with TRBJ2-3; TRBD2 agrees at 8 bases. V lost 4 bases, J lost 3 bases, and 13 bases stayed unmatched. Germline CDR1 and CDR2: SGDLS and YYNGEE. The CDR3 spans 17 residues. The CDR3 DNA reads TGTGCCAGCAGCCAAAGCGGGGCGGGAGGCGGTACAGATACGCAGTATTTT. Translating gives CASSQSGAGGGTDTQYF.

This clonotype counts as medium-sized. This rearrangement joins TRBV18 to TRBJ1-4; D not resolved. The germline V gene has CDR1 KGHSH and CDR2 LQKENI. This CDR3 spans 12 amino acids. V dropped 2 bases and J dropped 6 bases, with 4 bases sitting between them. Here the CDR3 DNA reads TGTGCCAGCTCACCAGAAGATGAAAAACTGTTTTTT. Translation gives CASSPEDEKLFF.

This clonotype came up many times. The gene calls are TRBV14 and TRBJ2-3; D might be TRBD1 (5 bases). The germline V gene has CDR1 SGHDN and CDR2 FVKESK. This CDR3 comprises 13 residues. Trimming stripped 4 bases from V and 4 bases from J, with 9 bases between. CDR3 sequence: CASSRDRADTQYF. CDR3 DNA sequence: TGTGCCAGCAGCCGCGACAGAGCAGATACGCAGTATTTT.

This clonotype was counted many times. The chain is built from TRBV12-3 or TRBV12-4 and TRBJ2-1, with 8 bases fitting TRBD1. CDR3 length equals 15 residues. V shed 6 bases, J shed 0 bases, and the junction held 4 bases outside the gene matches. The CDR3 spells CASRGTGHSYNEQFF. The CDR3 DNA is TGTGCCAGCAGGGGGACAGGACACTCCTACAATGAGCAGTTCTTC.

In this sample, this clonotype turned up many times. The chain is built from TRBV4-2 and TRBJ2-3, with TRBD2 matching 10 bases. Unmatched junction bases numbered 8, after V lost 1 base and J lost 4 bases. Germline V gives CDR1 LGHNA, CDR2 YNFKEQ. The CDR3 length is 17 residues. The CDR3, as DNA: TGTGCCAGCAGCCAAGGTGACGGACTAGCGGAGGCAGATACGCAGTATTTT. Protein sequence: CASSQGDGLAEADTQYF.

Many counts were recorded for this clonotype. The limits of the CDR3 on the DNA are not certain, so only TCRdb's listed CDR3 is given. CDR3 region: CASILAGTDTQYF. This chain joins TRBV6-1 and TRBJ2-3. The CDR3 spans 13 residues, counting both ends. Per germline, CDR1 MNHNS and CDR2 SASEGT.

Concerning this clonotype: A much larger clone differs from this one at a single base, so this may be a read error. The V and J genes are TRBV27 and TRBJ1-2, with a possible D match to TRBD1 (6 bases). CDR1 is MNHEY and CDR2 is SMNVEV in the germline V gene (reference sequence). This CDR3 is built from 14 residues. The DNA for the CDR3 is TGTGCCAGCGCCCCCATCGGGGGCGACTATGGCTACAACTTC. It specifies CASAPIGGDYGYNF.

This clonotype was seen at least ten times. The chain links TRBV5-1 to TRBJ2-7; TRBD1 matches at 10 bases. This CDR3 is built from 16 residues. V shed 0 bases, J shed 6 bases, and the junction held 9 bases outside the gene matches. Germline V gives CDR1 SGHRS, CDR2 YFSETQ. Written as DNA, the CDR3 is TGCGCCAGCAGCTTGGAAGTTGGGACAGGGGTTAGCGAGCAGTACTTC. The encoded protein is CASSLEVGTGVSEQYF.

This clonotype was recorded at least ten times. The rearrangement joins TRBV6-1 to TRBJ2-3; D uncertain. This CDR3 has 14 residues. Per the germline V gene, CDR1 is MNHNS and CDR2 is SASEGT. Trimming cost V 5 bases and J 4 bases, with 13 bases left between them. The CDR3 nucleotides are TGTGCCAGCAGTTTACAAGATTCGTCAGATACGCAGTATTTT. Amino acid sequence: CASSLQDSSDTQYF.

This clonotype was detected many times. The rearrangement uses TRBV7-2 and TRBJ2-7; TRBD2 might be the D (5 bases). The CDR3 is 13 amino acids. V dropped 4 bases and J dropped 2 bases, with 9 bases sitting between them. Germline loops: CDR1 SGHTA, CDR2 FQGNSA. The CDR3 coding sequence is TGTGCCAGCAGCTCGGGGAGCCCCTACGAGCAGTACTTC. It yields the protein CASSSGSPYEQYF.

This sequence joins TRBV5-8 and TRBJ2-3, with TRBD1 as a possible D gene (6 bases). This CDR3 has 16 residues. V lost 3 bases and J lost 5, with 19 bases in between. CDR1 is SGHTS and CDR2 is YDEGEE in the germline V gene. In nucleotides, the CDR3 is TGTGCCAGCAGCTCTGACAGGCCCCCTCGAAGAGATACGCAGTATTTT. It is translated as CASSSDRPPRRDTQYF.

The chain couples TRBV18 to TRBJ1-1, with a possible D match to TRBD1 (6 bases). This CDR3 spans 15 amino acids. Germline assignment: CDR1 KGHSH and CDR2 LQKENI. The V and J ends lost 3 bases and 1 base respectively, with 12 bases between them. CDR3 coding DNA: TGTGCCAGCTCACCGGGGGGGGGCGCGAACACTGAAGCTTTCTTT. This gives the protein CASSPGGGANTEAFF.